Sequencing of this TCR beta chain was carried out in a study of cytomegalovirus exposure and HLA in healthy donors. 60 Vbeta and 13 Jbeta primers were used in PCR. TCRdb's table, derived via immunoSEQ multiplex PCR, lists solely in-frame clones and lacks some. Found here are fewer than 200,000 clones, around 80% of them singletons; the top ten hold under 2.5%. CDR3 length: 18 residues. The source is a woman in her twenties or thirties in good health and CMV-seronegative. Sequencing used PBMCs. The V call is TRBV21-1, the J call TRBJ2-3; the table calls TRBD2, which could not be checked here. TRBV21-1 is annotated as a pseudogene. The CDR3 loop reads CASSSLRLAETSTDTQYF. DNA for the CDR3: TGTGCCAGCAGCTCCTTGCGACTAGCGGAAACTAGCACAGATACGCAGTATTTT.